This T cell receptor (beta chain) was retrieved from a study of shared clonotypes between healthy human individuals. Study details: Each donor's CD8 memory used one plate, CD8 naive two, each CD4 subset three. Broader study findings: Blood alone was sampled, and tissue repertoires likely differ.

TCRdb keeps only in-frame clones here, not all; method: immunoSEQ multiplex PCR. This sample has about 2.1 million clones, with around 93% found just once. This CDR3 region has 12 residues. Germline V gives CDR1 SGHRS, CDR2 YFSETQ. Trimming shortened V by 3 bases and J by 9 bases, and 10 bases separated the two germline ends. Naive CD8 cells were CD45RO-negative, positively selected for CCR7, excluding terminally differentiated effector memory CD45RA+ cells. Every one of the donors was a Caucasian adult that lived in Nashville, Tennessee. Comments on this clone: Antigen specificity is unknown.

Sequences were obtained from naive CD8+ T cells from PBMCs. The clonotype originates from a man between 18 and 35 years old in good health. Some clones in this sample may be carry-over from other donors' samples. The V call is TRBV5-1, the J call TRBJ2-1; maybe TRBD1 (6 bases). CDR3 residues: CASSSLGGEQFF. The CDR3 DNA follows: TGCGCCAGCAGCTCCTTAGGGGGTGAGCAGTTCTTC.